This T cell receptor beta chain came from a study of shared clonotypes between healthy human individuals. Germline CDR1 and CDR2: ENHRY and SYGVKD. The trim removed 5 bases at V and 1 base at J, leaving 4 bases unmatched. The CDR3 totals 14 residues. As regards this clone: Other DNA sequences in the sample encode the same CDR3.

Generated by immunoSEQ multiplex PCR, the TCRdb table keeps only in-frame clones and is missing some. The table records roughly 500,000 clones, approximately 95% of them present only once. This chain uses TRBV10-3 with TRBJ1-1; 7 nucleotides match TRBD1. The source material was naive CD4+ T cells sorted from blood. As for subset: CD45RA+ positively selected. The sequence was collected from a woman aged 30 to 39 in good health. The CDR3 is CAISLQGTNTEAFF. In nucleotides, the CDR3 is TGTGCCATCAGTTTACAGGGGACGAACACTGAAGCTTTCTTT.